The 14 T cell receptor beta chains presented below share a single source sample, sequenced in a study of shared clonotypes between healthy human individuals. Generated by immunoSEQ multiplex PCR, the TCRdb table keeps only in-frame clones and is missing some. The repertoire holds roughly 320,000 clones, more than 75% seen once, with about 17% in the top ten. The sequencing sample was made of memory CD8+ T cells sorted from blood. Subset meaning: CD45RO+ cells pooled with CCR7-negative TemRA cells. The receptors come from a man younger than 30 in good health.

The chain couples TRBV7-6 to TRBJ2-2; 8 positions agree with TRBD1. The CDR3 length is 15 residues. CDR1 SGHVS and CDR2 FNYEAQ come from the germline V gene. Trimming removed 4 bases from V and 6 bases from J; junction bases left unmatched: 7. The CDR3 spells CASSSDRGDAGELFF. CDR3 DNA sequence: TGTGCCAGCAGCTCCGACAGGGGCGACGCCGGGGAGCTGTTTTTT.

The CDR3 bases are TGTGCCAGCACTATGACGCTGAGCTCCTACGAGCAGTACTTC. This translates into CASTMTLSSYEQYF. The rearrangement uses TRBV2 and TRBJ2-7; unclear D gene. Germline CDR1 is SNHLY and CDR2 is FYNNEI. The CDR3 runs 14 residues. V gave up 7 bases and J gave up 0 bases, with 13 bases separating them.

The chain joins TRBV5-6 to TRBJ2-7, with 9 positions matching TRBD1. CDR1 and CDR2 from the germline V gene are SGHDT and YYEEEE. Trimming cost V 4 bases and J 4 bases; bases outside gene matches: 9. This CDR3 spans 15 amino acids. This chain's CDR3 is CASSPRDREIYEQYF. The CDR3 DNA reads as TGTGCCAGCAGCCCCCGGGACAGGGAGATTTACGAGCAGTACTTC.

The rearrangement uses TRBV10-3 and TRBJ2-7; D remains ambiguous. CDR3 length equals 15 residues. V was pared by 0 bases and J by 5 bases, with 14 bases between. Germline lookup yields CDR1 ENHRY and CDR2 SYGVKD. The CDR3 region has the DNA TGTGCCATCAGTGAGTCAGGTACTCCCCTAGACGAGCAGTACTTC. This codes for CAISESGTPLDEQYF.

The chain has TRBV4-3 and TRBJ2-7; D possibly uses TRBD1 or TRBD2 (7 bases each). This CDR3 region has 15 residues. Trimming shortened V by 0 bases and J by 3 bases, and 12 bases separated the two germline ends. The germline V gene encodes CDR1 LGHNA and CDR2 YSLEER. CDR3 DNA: TGCGCCAGCAGCCAAGAAGCGGGACAGAGCTACGAGCAGTACTTC. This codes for CASSQEAGQSYEQYF.

The CDR3 spells CAISEELQGSYNEQFF. The CDR3 region has the DNA TGTGCCATCAGTGAGGAATTACAGGGGTCCTACAATGAGCAGTTCTTC. This sequence joins TRBV10-3 and TRBJ2-1; 7 bases map to TRBD1. The CDR3 totals 16 residues. Looked up from germline, CDR1 is ENHRY and CDR2 is SYGVKD. Unmatched junction bases numbered 5, after V lost 2 bases and J lost 1 base.

CDR3 protein: CSGDRRGDGYTF. DNA for the CDR3: TGCAGTGGTGACAGGCGGGGGGATGGCTACACCTTC. J is TRBJ1-2 and V is TRBV29-1, with D possibly being TRBD1 (6 bases). CDR1 and CDR2 (germline): SQVTM, ANQGSEA. The CDR3 consists of 12 residues.

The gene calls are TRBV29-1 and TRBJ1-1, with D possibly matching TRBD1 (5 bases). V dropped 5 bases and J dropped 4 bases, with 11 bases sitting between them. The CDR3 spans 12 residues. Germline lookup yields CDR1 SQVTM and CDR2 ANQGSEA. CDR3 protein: CSVPWGGTEAFF. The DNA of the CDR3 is TGCAGCGTTCCTTGGGGGGGCACTGAAGCTTTCTTT.

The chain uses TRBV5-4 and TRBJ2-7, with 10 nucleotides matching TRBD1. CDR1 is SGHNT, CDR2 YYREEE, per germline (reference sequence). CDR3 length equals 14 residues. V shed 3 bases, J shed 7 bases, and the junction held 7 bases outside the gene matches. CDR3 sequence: CASSWDRGISEQYF. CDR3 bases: TGTGCCAGCAGCTGGGACAGGGGAATCTCGGAGCAGTACTTC.

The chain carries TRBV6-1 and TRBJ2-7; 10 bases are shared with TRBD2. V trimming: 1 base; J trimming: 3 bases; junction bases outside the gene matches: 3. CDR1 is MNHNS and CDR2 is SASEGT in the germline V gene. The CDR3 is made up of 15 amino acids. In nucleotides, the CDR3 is TGTGCCAGCAGTGAAGGGACTAGCGGACTCTACGAGCAGTACTTC. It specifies CASSEGTSGLYEQYF.

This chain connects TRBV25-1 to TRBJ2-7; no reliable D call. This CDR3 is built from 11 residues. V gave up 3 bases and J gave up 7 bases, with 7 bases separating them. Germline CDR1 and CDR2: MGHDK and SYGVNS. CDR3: CASSDDWEQYF. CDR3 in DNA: TGTGCCAGCAGTGACGACTGGGAGCAGTACTTC.

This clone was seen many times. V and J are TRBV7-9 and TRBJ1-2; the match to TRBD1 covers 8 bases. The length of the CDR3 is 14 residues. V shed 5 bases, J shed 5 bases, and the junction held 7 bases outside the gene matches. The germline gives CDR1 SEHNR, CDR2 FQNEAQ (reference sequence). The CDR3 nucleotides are TGTGCCAGCAGCCCCTCGACAGGGGTATATGGCTACACCTTC. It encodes CASSPSTGVYGYTF.

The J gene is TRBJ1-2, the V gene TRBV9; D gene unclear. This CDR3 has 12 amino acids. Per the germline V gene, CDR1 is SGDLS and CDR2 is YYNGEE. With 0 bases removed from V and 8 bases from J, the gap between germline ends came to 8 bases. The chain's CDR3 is CASSVEGEGYTF. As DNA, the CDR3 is TGTGCCAGCAGCGTAGAAGGTGAGGGCTACACCTTC.

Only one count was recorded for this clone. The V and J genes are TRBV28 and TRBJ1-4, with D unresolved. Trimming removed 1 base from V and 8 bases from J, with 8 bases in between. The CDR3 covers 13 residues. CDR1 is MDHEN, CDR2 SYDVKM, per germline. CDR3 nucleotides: TGTGCCAGCAGTTTATCCCTGGGGGAAAAACTGTTTTTT. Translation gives CASSLSLGEKLFF.